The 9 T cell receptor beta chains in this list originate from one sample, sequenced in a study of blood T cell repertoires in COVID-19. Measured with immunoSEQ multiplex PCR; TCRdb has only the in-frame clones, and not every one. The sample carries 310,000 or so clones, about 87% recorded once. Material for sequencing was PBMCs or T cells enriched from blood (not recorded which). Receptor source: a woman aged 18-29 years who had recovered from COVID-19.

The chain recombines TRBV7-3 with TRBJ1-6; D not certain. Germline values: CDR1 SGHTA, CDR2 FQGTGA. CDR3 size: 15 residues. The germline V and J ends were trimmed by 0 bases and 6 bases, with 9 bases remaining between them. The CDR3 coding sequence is TGTGCCAGCAGCTTAACCCACGAGGGTAATTCACCCCTCCACTTT. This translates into CASSLTHEGNSPLHF.

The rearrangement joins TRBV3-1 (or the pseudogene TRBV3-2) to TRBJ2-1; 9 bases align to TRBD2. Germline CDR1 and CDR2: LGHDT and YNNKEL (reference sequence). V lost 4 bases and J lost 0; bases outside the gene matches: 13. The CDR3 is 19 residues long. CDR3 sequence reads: CASSPLTSGLRSSYNEQFF. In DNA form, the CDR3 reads TGTGCCAGCAGCCCCCTGACTAGCGGTCTCAGGAGCTCCTACAATGAGCAGTTCTTC.

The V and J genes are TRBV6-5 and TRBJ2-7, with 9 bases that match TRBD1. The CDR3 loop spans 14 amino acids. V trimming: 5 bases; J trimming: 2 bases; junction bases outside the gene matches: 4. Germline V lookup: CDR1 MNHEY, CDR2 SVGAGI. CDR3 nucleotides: TGTGCCAGCAGTAGGACAGGGGCCCCCTACGAGCAGTACTTC. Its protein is CASSRTGAPYEQYF.

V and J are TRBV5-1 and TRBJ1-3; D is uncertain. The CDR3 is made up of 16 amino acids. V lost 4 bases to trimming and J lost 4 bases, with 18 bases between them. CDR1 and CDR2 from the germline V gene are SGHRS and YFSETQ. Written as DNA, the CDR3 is TGCGCCAGCAGCCTGGAAGCTAGAGCACGAGGAAACACCATATATTTT. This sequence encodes CASSLEARARGNTIYF.

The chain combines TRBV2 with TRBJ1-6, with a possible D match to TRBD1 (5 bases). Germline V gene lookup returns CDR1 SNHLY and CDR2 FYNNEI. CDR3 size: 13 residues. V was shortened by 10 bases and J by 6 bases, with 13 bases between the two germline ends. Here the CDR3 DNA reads TGTGCCACGAATATAGGGGTTAATTCACCCCTCCACTTT. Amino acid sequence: CATNIGVNSPLHF.

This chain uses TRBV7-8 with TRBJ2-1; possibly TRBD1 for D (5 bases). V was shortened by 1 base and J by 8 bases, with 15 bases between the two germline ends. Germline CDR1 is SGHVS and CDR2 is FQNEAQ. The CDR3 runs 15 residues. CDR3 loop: CASSLGFDSSDEQFF. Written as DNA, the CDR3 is TGTGCCAGCAGCTTAGGATTCGACAGCTCGGATGAGCAGTTCTTC.

This chain's CDR3 is CASSLPRFLRRDSGNTIYF. CDR3 sequence (DNA): TGTGCCAGCAGCTTACCCAGGTTTTTAAGGCGCGACTCTGGAAACACCATATATTTT. The chain uses TRBV7-2 and TRBJ1-3; D is uncertain. Deletions cut 2 bases from V and 0 bases from J, with 20 bases between. CDR3 length: 19 residues. Germline assignment: CDR1 SGHTA and CDR2 FQGNSA.

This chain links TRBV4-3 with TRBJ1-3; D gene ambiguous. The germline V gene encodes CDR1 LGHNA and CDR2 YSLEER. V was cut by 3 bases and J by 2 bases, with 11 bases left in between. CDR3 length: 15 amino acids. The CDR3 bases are TGCGCCAGCAGCCAGTTCAGCGAGACTGGAAACACCATATATTTT. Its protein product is CASSQFSETGNTIYF.

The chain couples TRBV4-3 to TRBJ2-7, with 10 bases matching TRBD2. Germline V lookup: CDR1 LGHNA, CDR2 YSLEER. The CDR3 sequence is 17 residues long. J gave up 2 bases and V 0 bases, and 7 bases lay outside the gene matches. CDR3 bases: TGCGCCAGCAGCCAAGATATTTCTAGCGGGAGAACCTACGAGCAGTACTTC. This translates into CASSQDISSGRTYEQYF.